This record concerns one T cell receptor beta chain sequence. Primers for the PCR totalled 60 Vbeta and 13 Jbeta. The protocol was immunoSEQ multiplex PCR, while the TCRdb copy is restricted to in-frame clones and leaves out a portion. The table for this sample gives fewer than 150,000 clones. This entry belongs to a study of cytomegalovirus exposure and HLA in healthy donors. Trimming shortened V by 6 bases and J by 4 bases, and 8 bases separated the two germline ends. The CDR3 spans 11 residues. Germline values: CDR1 DFQATT, CDR2 SNEGSKA (reference sequence). Sequenced: PBMCs. This chain uses TRBV20-1 with TRBJ2-3; D is undetermined. The TCR originated in a young man in good health and CMV-seronegative. The CDR3 loop reads CSAPFPDTQYF. In nucleotides, the CDR3 is TGCAGTGCCCCCTTCCCAGATACGCAGTATTTT.